One and the same sample provided the 5 T cell receptor beta chains below, sequenced in a study of regulatory T cells in long-lasting Graves disease (dated by TCRdb to about 2021). In light of the paper, this sample's time point label describes: newly diagnosed GD, antithyroid drugs for less than 3 months. RNA was extracted from PBMCs in TRIzol for both TCR sequencing and RNA sequencing. Library method: multiplex PCR. Sequencing took place on an Illumina HiSeq 4000. iRepertoire HTBI primers and Arm-PCR amplification of CDR3 regions were used to construct TCR beta libraries. TCRdb's own reprocessing of the public reads used fastp at Q25 and MiXCR and kept productive beta chains. Records with the same CDR3 protein are collapsed into one entry carrying the most frequent genes and DNA. Present in this sample are more than 300,000 distinct CDR3 sequences, approximately 12% of which were seen just once. Jointly, the top ten make up approximately 20% of the sample.

This same sample was also taken into another study, of T cells in Graves' hyperthyroidism and ophthalmopathy.

The sample in question was peripheral blood mononuclear cells (PBMCs), obtained at new diagnosis, from a patient treated with antithyroid drugs. These receptor sequences come from a woman aged 18-29 years with Graves disease. Donor details come from another sample of the same person, matched by shared clones.

In this sample, this clonotype turned up many times. This chain links TRBV6-1 with TRBJ2-1; 7 positions match TRBD2. CDR1 MNHNS and CDR2 SASEGT come from the germline V gene. This CDR3 comprises 19 residues. Trimming removed 6 bases from V and 12 bases from J; junction bases left unmatched: 29. The CDR3 DNA reads as TGTGCCAGCAGAAGAATGGTGTCGGGAGGCTCCTCCGTTGTTTATGGGCAGTTCTTC. As protein: CASRRMVSGGSSVVYGQFF.

This clonotype was counted many times. This rearrangement joins TRBV11-2 to TRBJ2-1, with 7 bases that match TRBD1. V was clipped by 3 bases and J by 15 bases; unmatched bases: 8. The CDR3 loop spans 12 amino acids. The germline gives CDR1 SGHAT, CDR2 FQNNGV. The CDR3 reads CASSFPGQLLFF. The CDR3 DNA reads TGTGCCAGCAGCTTTCCGGGACAGCTCCTGTTCTTC.

Comment on this clonotype: A much more abundant neighbour one base away suggests this may be a read error. The chain employs TRBV27 and TRBJ2-7; tentative D call: TRBD2 (5 bases). The CDR3 spans 16 residues. Germline V CDR1 and CDR2: MNHEY, SMNVEV (reference sequence). V lost 2 bases, J lost 2 bases, and 16 bases lay in between. The chain's CDR3 is CASSLIEGRAPYEQYF. The CDR3 DNA is TGTGCCAGCAGTTTAATTGAGGGCAGAGCCCCCTACGAGCAGTACTTC.

This clonotype was seen ten or more times. V and J are TRBV28 and TRBJ2-3; the match to TRBD2 covers 8 bases. The CDR3 contains 14 residues. Trimming took 3 bases from V and 4 from J; bases not matched to a gene: 3. Germline V CDR1 and CDR2: MDHEN, SYDVKM. The CDR3 here is CASSFTGGADTQYF. For the CDR3, the DNA is TGTGCCAGCAGTTTTACGGGGGGGGCAGATACGCAGTATTTT.

This clonotype was counted ten times or more. The chain recombines TRBV2 with TRBJ2-2, with a possible D match to TRBD2 (6 bases). Deletions cut 4 bases from V and 9 bases from J, with 9 bases between. Germline V CDR1 and CDR2: SNHLY, FYNNEI. The CDR3 runs 12 residues. In DNA, the CDR3 is TGTGCCAGCAGTGGGACTACTTGGGAGCTGTTTTTT. This encodes CASSGTTWELFF.